The 27 T cell receptor beta chains below all came from one sample that was sequenced in a study of blood T cell repertoires in COVID-19. The protocol was immunoSEQ multiplex PCR, while the TCRdb copy is restricted to in-frame clones and leaves out a portion. The sample lists 150,000 to 200,000 clones, more than 70% seen once, with 10% to 13% in the top ten. Sequenced material: peripheral blood. The receptors shown here come from a woman over 75 with active or convalescent COVID-19.

The V gene is TRBV12-3 or TRBV12-4, the J gene TRBJ1-2, with 7 bases lining up with TRBD1. The CDR3 totals 13 residues. The junction had 9 bases not matched to a gene; V was cut back by 6 bases and J by 8 bases. CDR3: CASRPTGESGYTF. CDR3 bases: TGTGCCAGCAGACCAACAGGGGAAAGCGGCTACACCTTC.

This chain uses TRBV28 with TRBJ1-4, with D possibly TRBD1 on 5 matching bases. CDR3 length: 15 amino acids. V lost 7 bases and J 3 bases, leaving 15 bases between the germline ends. CDR1 is MDHEN and CDR2 is SYDVKM in the germline V gene. CDR3 amino acids: CASTLGGLANEKLFF. The CDR3 nucleotides read TGTGCCAGCACCCTGGGGGGATTGGCTAATGAAAAACTGTTTTTT.

This chain links TRBV9 with TRBJ1-2; D unclear. Per germline, CDR1 SGDLS and CDR2 YYNGEE. The CDR3 length is 13 residues. V dropped 3 bases and J dropped 8 bases, with 14 bases sitting between them. This CDR3 is CASSASEGKGYTF. The CDR3 DNA sequence: TGTGCCAGCAGCGCAAGCGAGGGAAAAGGCTACACCTTC.

The CDR3 spells CASSFRAYEQYF. As DNA, the CDR3 is TGTGCCAGCAGCTTCCGGGCCTACGAGCAGTACTTC. The rearrangement links TRBV7-9 to TRBJ2-7; no firm D call. This CDR3 has 12 amino acids. Trimming removed 3 bases at V and 2 bases at J, with 5 bases between. CDR1 is SEHNR and CDR2 is FQNEAQ in the germline V gene (reference sequence).

The V gene is TRBV27, the J gene TRBJ2-3, with 8 nucleotides matching TRBD1. CDR1 is MNHEY and CDR2 is SMNVEV in the germline V gene (reference sequence). The J segment lost 3 bases and the V segment lost 5 bases, leaving 10 bases of the junction unmatched. The CDR3 runs 16 residues. CDR3 protein: CASSPGQGKGTDTQYF. The CDR3 DNA reads TGTGCCAGCAGTCCAGGACAGGGTAAGGGGACAGATACGCAGTATTTT.

This clone was observed once. The gene calls are TRBV2 and TRBJ2-1, with D maybe TRBD2 (6 bases). This CDR3 is built from 12 residues. The V gene lost 4 bases and the J gene lost 7 bases, with 8 bases spanning the gap. The germline gives CDR1 SNHLY, CDR2 FYNNEI. The CDR3 region is CASSVGGNEQFF. DNA for the CDR3: TGTGCCAGCAGTGTTGGGGGGAATGAGCAGTTCTTC. Filled out from reference TRBV2 and TRBJ2-1, the complete variable domain reads EPEVTQTPSHQVTQMGQEVILRCVPISNHLYFYWYRQILGQKVEFLVSFYNNEISEKSEIFDDQFSVERPDGSNFTLKIRSTKLEDSAMYFCASSVGGNEQFFGPGTRLTVL.

This chain links TRBV5-4 with TRBJ2-7, with TRBD1 matching over 8 bases. Per germline, CDR1 SGHNT and CDR2 YYREEE (reference sequence). The ends lost 1 base at V and 6 bases at J; junction bases unmatched: 6. This CDR3 spans 14 amino acids. The CDR3 here is CASSLPGQGAEQYF. The DNA for the CDR3 is TGTGCCAGCAGCTTGCCCGGACAGGGAGCCGAGCAGTACTTC.

The chain joins TRBV12-5 to TRBJ1-4; 7 nucleotides agree with TRBD1. Germline V CDR1 and CDR2: LGHNT, FRNRAP. The ends lost 3 bases at V and 2 bases at J; junction bases unmatched: 3. This CDR3 comprises 15 residues. Here the CDR3 reads CASGFGGQTNEKLFF. CDR3 nucleotides: TGTGCTAGTGGTTTTGGGGGACAGACTAATGAAAAACTGTTTTTT.

This chain links TRBV28 with TRBJ1-2, with D maybe TRBD1 (5 bases). In germline, CDR1 is MDHEN, CDR2 SYDVKM. The V end was cut by 7 bases, the J end by 3 bases, with 15 bases between. This CDR3 region has 14 residues. For the CDR3, the DNA is TGTGCCAGCACCCTCTCCCAGGGCTACTATGGCTACACCTTC. This encodes CASTLSQGYYGYTF.

The chain links TRBV7-9 to TRBJ2-7; D unresolved. The CDR3 runs to 12 residues. V was cut by 2 bases and J by 2 bases, with 4 bases left in between. The germline V gene encodes CDR1 SEHNR and CDR2 FQNEAQ (reference sequence). The CDR3 protein is CASSLTAYEQYF. CDR3 DNA sequence: TGTGCCAGCAGCTTAACGGCCTACGAGCAGTACTTC.

This clone has at least ten counts. Other DNA sequences of this sample code for an identical CDR3. The V and J genes are TRBV2 and TRBJ1-6; 10 bases map to TRBD1. The CDR3 length is 15 residues. The V gene end was trimmed by 2 bases and the J gene end by 7 bases; junction bases not matched to a gene: 2. Looked up from germline, CDR1 is SNHLY and CDR2 is FYNNEI. CDR3 residues: CASSELGQGNSPLHF. The CDR3 nucleotides read TGTGCCAGCAGTGAATTGGGACAGGGGAATTCACCCCTCCACTTT.

This clone was picked up one time. This chain connects TRBV5-1 to TRBJ1-1, with no clear D. The CDR3 sequence is 12 residues long. V was cut by 5 bases and J by 1 base, with 6 bases left in between. Germline CDR1 SGHRS, CDR2 YFSETQ. The CDR3 sequence is CASRRQNTEAFF. The CDR3 nucleotides read TGCGCCAGCAGACGACAGAACACTGAAGCTTTCTTT.

V is TRBV27 and J is TRBJ1-3, with 8 bases identical to TRBD1. Trimming at V came to 5 bases and at J to 3 bases, leaving 3 bases not matched to a gene. Germline lookup yields CDR1 MNHEY and CDR2 SMNVEV (reference sequence). The CDR3 runs to 14 residues. Here the CDR3 reads CASSRQGFGNTIYF. CDR3 nucleotide sequence: TGTGCCAGCAGTCGACAGGGGTTTGGAAACACCATATATTTT.

The rearrangement joins TRBV3-1 (or the pseudogene TRBV3-2) to TRBJ1-2, with a weak D call TRBD1 (5 bases). The V gene's germline CDR1 is LGHDT and CDR2 YNNKEL (reference sequence). The CDR3 has 16 residues. Trimming pared 3 bases from V and 1 base from J, leaving 15 bases between. The CDR3 spells CASSQEWGGDNYGYTF. In nucleotides, the CDR3 is TGTGCCAGCAGCCAGGAATGGGGGGGAGATAACTATGGCTACACCTTC.

The CDR3 sequence: CASSHRPGGYTF. The CDR3 DNA reads TGTGCCAGCAGTCATCGACCCGGGGGCTACACCTTC. The chain combines TRBV6-5 with TRBJ1-2; D unclear. The CDR3 consists of 12 residues. CDR1 is MNHEY, CDR2 SVGAGI, per germline. The germline V and J ends were trimmed by 5 bases and 8 bases, with 12 bases remaining between them.

The chain uses TRBV7-2 and TRBJ1-5, with D unresolved. V lost 1 base and J 2 bases, leaving 12 bases between the germline ends. In germline, CDR1 is SGHTA, CDR2 FQGNSA. This CDR3 comprises 16 residues. In DNA, the CDR3 is TGTGCCAGCAGCTTAGGTTCCATGCGGGGCAATCAGCCCCAGCATTTT. Residues: CASSLGSMRGNQPQHF.

The chain carries TRBV28 and TRBJ1-2, with D hard to call. Germline CDR1 reads MDHEN; CDR2 reads SYDVKM. Trimming left V 4 bases short and J 4 bases short, with 4 bases between. This CDR3 has 11 residues. CDR3 residues: CASSSIYGYTF. CDR3 in DNA: TGTGCCAGCAGTTCAATCTATGGCTACACCTTC.

As to this clone: At the DNA level, this CDR3 is encoded by other sequences in the same sample as well. This sequence joins TRBV5-1 and TRBJ2-3; 7 nucleotides agree with TRBD1. The CDR3 runs to 14 residues. Germline values: CDR1 SGHRS, CDR2 YFSETQ. With V trimmed by 0 bases and J by 5 bases, 3 bases remained unmatched. The CDR3 sequence is CASSLGQGGDTQYF. CDR3 DNA sequence: TGCGCCAGCAGCTTGGGACAGGGTGGAGATACGCAGTATTTT.

The V call is TRBV6-5, the J call TRBJ2-5, with TRBD2 as a possible D gene (5 bases). The CDR3 is 15 residues long. Germline V CDR1 and CDR2: MNHEY, SVGAGI. The V gene lost 5 bases and the J gene lost 4 bases, with 17 bases spanning the gap. Here the CDR3 DNA reads TGTGCCAGCAGTCCGGACGTTCAAGGAGGAGAGACCCAGTACTTC. Translated, it gives CASSPDVQGGETQYF.

This chain joins TRBV5-4 and TRBJ2-1; possibly TRBD1 for D (5 bases). CDR1 SGHNT and CDR2 YYREEE come from the germline V gene (reference sequence). The length of the CDR3 is 14 residues. The V gene lost 5 bases and the J gene lost 5 bases, with 14 bases spanning the gap. Here the CDR3 reads CASSLAGRNNEQFF. DNA for the CDR3: TGTGCCAGCAGTCTGGCAGGGCGGAACAATGAGCAGTTCTTC.

The rearrangement links TRBV15 to TRBJ1-4; D uncertain. This CDR3 has 14 amino acids. V dropped 9 bases and J dropped 3 bases, with 14 bases sitting between them. Germline-derived CDR1 and CDR2 are LNHNV and YYDKDF (reference sequence). The CDR3 nucleotides are TGTGCCACGACACGAGGGAGGTCTAATGAAAAACTGTTTTTT. It yields the protein CATTRGRSNEKLFF.

The chain employs TRBV21-1 and TRBJ1-2; the DNA was not used to check the table's D call, TRBD1. TRBV21-1 is described as a pseudogene. The length of the CDR3 is 15 residues. The CDR3 region has the DNA TGTGCCAGCAGCAATTTGGACAGGCCGAACTATGGCTACACCTTC. Protein sequence: CASSNLDRPNYGYTF.

This clone appeared many times. The gene calls are TRBV5-1 and TRBJ1-1, with no clear D. CDR3 size: 13 residues. The V and J ends lost 1 base and 5 bases respectively, with 9 bases between them. Germline CDR1 and CDR2: SGHRS and YFSETQ. This CDR3 reads CASSLKFETEAFF. The CDR3, as DNA: TGCGCCAGCAGCTTGAAGTTCGAGACTGAAGCTTTCTTT.

J is TRBJ1-1 and V is TRBV2; no clear D gene. The germline CDR1 and CDR2 sequences are SNHLY and FYNNEI. V was pared by 10 bases and J by 1 base, with 19 bases between. The CDR3 contains 15 residues. The CDR3 DNA follows: TGTGCCACCTCGAAGAGACCGGGGAAGAACACTGAAGCTTTCTTT. Amino acids: CATSKRPGKNTEAFF. Looking up the rest from reference TRBV2 and TRBJ1-1 gives the full variable domain: EPEVTQTPSHQVTQMGQEVILRCVPISNHLYFYWYRQILGQKVEFLVSFYNNEISEKSEIFDDQFSVERPDGSNFTLKIRSTKLEDSAMYFCATSKRPGKNTEAFFGQGTRLTVV.

The rearrangement uses TRBV19 and TRBJ1-1; tentative D call: TRBD1 (6 bases). The CDR3 covers 14 residues. Per the germline V gene, CDR1 is LNHDA and CDR2 is SQIVND (reference sequence). V lost 3 bases to trimming and J lost 3 bases, with 11 bases between them. The CDR3 here is CASSMRGRDTEAFF. The CDR3 DNA is TGTGCCAGTAGTATGAGGGGGAGGGACACTGAAGCTTTCTTT. The full variable domain, in which reference TRBV19 and TRBJ1-1 provide the parts outside the CDR3, is DGGITQSPKYLFRKEGQNVTLSCEQNLNHDAMYWYRQDPGQGLRLIYYSQIVNDFQKGDIAEGYSVSREKKESFPLTVTSAQKNPTAFYLCASSMRGRDTEAFFGQGTRLTVV.

In its sample, this clone was seen a few times. The chain has TRBV30 and TRBJ1-1; TRBD1 agrees at 10 bases. Germline CDR1 is GTSNPN and CDR2 is SVGIG (reference sequence). V dropped 2 bases and J dropped 5; count of bases not matched to a gene: 5. This CDR3 has 14 residues. This CDR3 is CAWSTGQGKTEAFF. In DNA form, the CDR3 reads TGTGCCTGGAGTACGGGACAGGGGAAAACTGAAGCTTTCTTT.

The chain is built from TRBV5-1 and TRBJ2-5; D is ambiguous. CDR1 and CDR2 (germline): SGHRS, YFSETQ. V lost 2 bases and J lost 5, with 7 bases in between. CDR3 length: 12 residues. The CDR3 DNA follows: TGCGCCAGCAGCTTTCCTCTGGAGACCCAGTACTTC. It yields the protein CASSFPLETQYF. The full variable domain, in which reference TRBV5-1 and TRBJ2-5 provide the parts outside the CDR3, is KAGVTQTPRYLIKTRGQQVTLSCSPISGHRSVSWYQQTPGQGLQFLFEYFSETQRNKGNFPGRFSGRQFSNSRSEMNVSTLELGDSALYLCASSFPLETQYFGPGTRLLVL.